This is a list of T cell receptor beta chains from one sample in a study of PD-L1 blockade in urothelial cancer. Data came from immunoSEQ multiplex PCR; TCRdb stores just in-frame clones and leaves some out. The table shows about 49,000 clones, with approximately 79% occurring only once. The source material was PBMCs, sampled around atezolizumab (anti-PD-L1) treatment. The receptors shown here come from a man between 70 and 80 years old with urothelial cancer. Both conserved end residues are part of each CDR3. Fields, in order: V gene, D gene, J gene, CDR3 protein, CDR3 DNA. The D gene is left open where the match is weak.

v_call: TRBV5-1
d_call: TRBD1
j_call: TRBJ2-7
cdr3_aa: CASSLGGTGDYEQYF
cdr3_nt: TGCGCCAGCAGCTTGGGAGGGACAGGGGACTACGAGCAGTACTTC

v_call: TRBV27
d_call: TRBD1
j_call: TRBJ1-2
cdr3_aa: CASSLEGDRGRGYTF
cdr3_nt: TGTGCCAGCAGTTTAGAGGGGGACAGGGGGCGTGGCTACACCTTC

v_call: TRBV27
d_call: TRBD2
j_call: TRBJ2-5
cdr3_aa: CASSPGLAGKETQYF
cdr3_nt: TGTGCCAGCAGTCCCGGACTAGCGGGAAAAGAGACCCAGTACTTC

v_call: TRBV29-1
d_call: -
j_call: TRBJ1-2
cdr3_aa: CSVVEGSNYGYTF
cdr3_nt: TGCAGCGTTGTTGAGGGATCTAACTATGGCTACACCTTC

v_call: TRBV6-1
d_call: -
j_call: TRBJ1-2
cdr3_aa: CASTSGYNYGYTF
cdr3_nt: TGTGCCAGCACGTCAGGATATAACTATGGCTACACCTTC

v_call: TRBV7-2
d_call: TRBD2
j_call: TRBJ2-3
cdr3_aa: CASSRDYTTDTQYF
cdr3_nt: TGTGCCAGCAGCCGGGACTACACCACAGATACGCAGTATTTT

v_call: TRBV5-8
d_call: TRBD1
j_call: TRBJ2-1
cdr3_aa: CASSRDWDREVNEQFF
cdr3_nt: TGTGCCAGCAGCCGGGACTGGGACAGGGAGGTCAATGAGCAGTTCTTC

v_call: TRBV30
d_call: -
j_call: TRBJ2-2
cdr3_aa: CAWNSNTGELFF
cdr3_nt: TGTGCCTGGAATTCAAACACCGGGGAGCTGTTTTTT

v_call: TRBV25-1
d_call: TRBD2
j_call: TRBJ2-1
cdr3_aa: CASSGTSGSPGGNEQFF
cdr3_nt: TGTGCCAGCAGTGGGACTAGCGGGAGCCCAGGAGGGAATGAGCAGTTCTTC

v_call: TRBV5-5
d_call: -
j_call: TRBJ2-3
cdr3_aa: CASSLVNRVRDTQYF
cdr3_nt: TGTGCCAGCAGCTTGGTTAACAGGGTCAGAGATACGCAGTATTTT

v_call: TRBV5-5
d_call: -
j_call: TRBJ2-2
cdr3_aa: CASSFTGGEAGELFF
cdr3_nt: TGTGCCAGCAGCTTCACAGGGGGGGAAGCCGGGGAGCTGTTTTTT

v_call: TRBV6-6
d_call: TRBD1
j_call: TRBJ1-2
cdr3_aa: CASSPDREYGYTF
cdr3_nt: TGTGCCAGCAGTCCAGACAGGGAATATGGCTACACCTTC

v_call: TRBV28
d_call: -
j_call: TRBJ2-7
cdr3_aa: CASSPGPQGSEQYF
cdr3_nt: TGTGCCAGCAGTCCCGGCCCCCAGGGGAGCGAGCAGTACTTC

v_call: TRBV7-2
d_call: -
j_call: TRBJ2-2
cdr3_aa: CATSRGPGELFF
cdr3_nt: TGTGCCACCTCCCGAGGGCCCGGGGAGCTGTTTTTT

v_call: TRBV5-1
d_call: TRBD1
j_call: TRBJ1-1
cdr3_aa: CASSPPAGGEAFF
cdr3_nt: TGCGCCAGCAGCCCGCCGGCAGGGGGTGAAGCTTTCTTT

v_call: TRBV5-4
d_call: TRBD1
j_call: TRBJ2-7
cdr3_aa: CASSLGAPGTASYEQYF
cdr3_nt: TGTGCCAGCAGCTTGGGTGCCCCCGGGACAGCCTCCTACGAGCAGTACTTC